This T cell receptor (beta chain) appears in the sequencing data of a study of shared clonotypes between healthy human individuals. Study context: Samples came from two female and a few male donors aged 18 to 49. The study used three CD4 naive, three CD4 memory, two CD8 naive and one CD8 memory plate per donor. Study-wide points: Rarefaction showed that sequencing of sorted subsets was incomplete (despite large depth). Across several donors, naive CD4 shared around 5%, naive CD8 over 3%, memory CD4 over 2%, memory CD8 0.4%.

The table lists this clone with a count of one. Its specificity is not known. Other DNA sequences from this sample encode an identical CDR3 as well. Generated by immunoSEQ multiplex PCR, the TCRdb table keeps only in-frame clones and is missing some. The data hold about 1.5 million clones, with nearly 99% observed a single time. Trimming cost V 4 bases and J 3 bases, with 4 bases left between them. The germline V gene has CDR1 SGHTA and CDR2 FQGNSA. The CDR3 has 11 residues. Sequencing was done on a sample of naive CD4+ T cells sorted from blood. The sample's subset: CD45RA+ positively selected. The source of this sequence is a man aged 30 to 45 in good health. The V and J genes are TRBV7-2 and TRBJ2-7, with no clear D. The CDR3 DNA reads as TGTGCCAGCAGCTCTGTCTACGAGCAGTACTTC. This gives the protein CASSSVYEQYF.